The clone carrying this T cell receptor (beta chain) was observed a handful of times. What it binds is not known. Individual cDNA molecules received unique molecular identifiers during library preparation. TCRdb used MiXCR to reprocess the 5' RACE reads, holding one entry per CDR3 protein. The table shows tens of thousands of distinct CDR3 sequences, with roughly an eighth occurring only once. From germline, CDR1 is SGHTA and CDR2 FQGNSA. The CDR3 is made up of 16 amino acids. The J segment lost 2 bases and the V segment lost 6 bases, leaving 5 bases of the junction unmatched. The sample is drawn from a study of early T cells in non-severe SARS-CoV-2 infection. The overall study: From unsorted whole blood, bulk RNA was sequenced, and the chains remained unpaired.

General study results and limits: Matching against VDJdb likely underestimated virus-specific expansions, favoring anti-spike CD8.

This rearrangement joins TRBV7-2 to TRBJ2-2, with 11 bases matching TRBD2. The TCR originated in an adult who was a healthcare worker with PCR-confirmed SARS-CoV-2 infection or an uninfected control (not recorded which). The specimen was whole blood. In DNA, the CDR3 is TGTGCCAGCAGGGCTAGCGGGGGGTTCAACACCGGGGAGCTGTTTTTT. It specifies CASRASGGFNTGELFF.